The text below deals with one T cell receptor beta chain. Its antigen is as yet unknown. These data are taken from a study of T-cell reconstitution after alpha-beta-depleted transplantation in children. General observations from the study: Roughly two months post-transplant, alpha-beta T cells reportedly originated from several hundred graft clones that had expanded. Surviving recipient T cells and thymic progenitors underlay high day-60 TCRbeta diversity in some patients. Newly generated T cells supplied most T-cell counts and diversity one year post-transplant.

TCRbeta library preparation incorporated unique molecular identifiers. TCRdb recomputed calls from the PCR reads with MiXCR, one row per CDR3 protein. Altogether 700,000 to 950,000 distinct CDR3 sequences are present, 15% to 20% being singletons, with the ten largest covering roughly 5%. Trimming at V came to 0 bases and at J to 7 bases, leaving 12 bases not matched to a gene. Germline CDR1 is SGHAT and CDR2 is FQNNGV. The CDR3 is 17 residues long. This TCR was sampled from a male patient aged 5 to 17 who had a stem cell transplant for acute lymphoblastic leukemia, so the T cells may come from the graft donor. This chain joins TRBV11-2 and TRBJ2-1; TRBD2 matches at 7 bases. The sequenced sample was PBMCs, mostly from graft donor cells, obtained 360 days after TCRalphabeta/CD19-depleted stem cell transplant. The CDR3 nucleotides read TGTGCCAGCAGCTTAGAAACGATGGGGGGGAGTCGAAATGAGCAGTTCTTC. Protein product: CASSLETMGGSRNEQFF.